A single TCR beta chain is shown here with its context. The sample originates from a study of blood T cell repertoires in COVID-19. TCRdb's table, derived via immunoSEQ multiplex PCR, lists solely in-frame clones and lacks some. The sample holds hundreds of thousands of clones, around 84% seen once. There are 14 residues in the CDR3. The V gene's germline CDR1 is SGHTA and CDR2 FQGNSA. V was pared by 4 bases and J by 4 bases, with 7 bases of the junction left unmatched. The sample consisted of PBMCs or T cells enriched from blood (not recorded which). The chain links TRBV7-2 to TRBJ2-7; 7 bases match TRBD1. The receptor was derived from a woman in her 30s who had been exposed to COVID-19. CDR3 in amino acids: CASSSDRVQYEQYF. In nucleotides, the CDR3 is TGTGCCAGCAGCTCCGACAGGGTTCAGTACGAGCAGTACTTC.